What follows is one TCR beta chain and its context. The data were obtained in a study of blood T cell repertoires in COVID-19. Profiling relied on immunoSEQ multiplex PCR, and the TCRdb table lists in-frame clones only, not all of them. The data show about 120,000 clones, with approximately 85% seen just once and 25% to 30% held by the top ten. The CDR3 has 15 residues. Deletions cut 3 bases from V and 4 bases from J, with 14 bases between. Germline V gene data show CDR1 as MNHNS and CDR2 as SASEGT. Sequencing used peripheral blood. The receptor's source is a woman older than 75 with acute or convalescent COVID-19. This chain uses TRBV6-1 with TRBJ2-3; possibly TRBD1 for D (6 bases). The CDR3 here is CASSDSHRVADTQYF. The CDR3, as DNA: TGTGCCAGCAGTGATTCCCACAGGGTCGCAGATACGCAGTATTTT.